The 21 T cell receptor beta chains listed next were all sequenced from one sample in a study of regulatory T cells in long-lasting Graves disease. Time point of the sample: persistent/refractory GD, antithyroid drugs over 5 years with positive TRAb. With RNA extracted from PBMCs as input, the TCR library was made. Combining iRepertoire HTBI primers with Arm-PCR of CDR3 regions, the authors built TCR beta libraries. TCRdb recomputed calls from the multiplex PCR reads with MiXCR, one row per CDR3 protein. Of under 500,000 distinct CDR3 sequences in the sample, around 21% were seen once. Specimen: peripheral blood mononuclear cells (PBMCs), collected when the disease was refractory, from a patient treated with antithyroid drugs. The receptors here all came from a female donor with Graves disease.

The V call is TRBV12-3 or TRBV12-4, the J call TRBJ2-7; perhaps TRBD2 as D (5 bases). V gave up 0 bases and J gave up 7 bases, with 10 bases separating them. The CDR3 runs to 13 residues. The CDR3 protein is CASSLAVEAEQYF. For the CDR3, the DNA is TGTGCCAGCAGTTTAGCGGTGGAGGCAGAGCAGTACTTC.

This clonotype has a count of ten or more. This chain connects TRBV28 to TRBJ2-7, with D uncertain. CDR3 length: 13 residues. Between the trimmed V and J ends, which lost 6 bases and 3 bases, there was a span of 12 bases. Germline CDR1 is MDHEN and CDR2 is SYDVKM. The CDR3 DNA is TGTGCCAGCAGCGCCGCTAAGATCTACGAGCAGTACTTC. It specifies CASSAAKIYEQYF.

This clonotype was observed a handful of times. It is likely a read error, because the conserved phenylalanine at the end of the CDR3 is missing. The chain carries TRBV5-6 and TRBJ1-2, with a weak D call TRBD1 (5 bases). There are 14 residues in the CDR3. V was pared by 0 bases and J by 2 bases, with 8 bases between. Germline loops: CDR1 SGHDT, CDR2 YYEEEE. CDR3 nucleotides: TGTGCCAGCAGCTTGGAACAGGCGAACTATGGCTACACCCTC. Translated, it gives CASSLEQANYGYTL.

Regarding this clonotype: A junction boundary mismatches the germline segment, possibly from a read error. This sequence joins TRBV28 and TRBJ2-4; D is perhaps TRBD1 (6 bases). Per germline, CDR1 MDHEN and CDR2 SYDVKM. CDR3 length: 20 residues. CDR3 sequence reads: CASSTQQGEVAIWAKDIQYF. CDR3 sequence (DNA): TGTGCCAGCAGTACTCAACAGGGTGAGGTAGCTATCTGGGCCAAAGACATTCAGTACTTC.

The V gene is TRBV12-3 or TRBV12-4, the J gene TRBJ2-7; TRBD2 matches at 13 bases. J lost 5 bases, V lost 4 bases, and 11 bases had no gene match. The CDR3 consists of 17 residues. CDR3 in amino acids: CASSSIRTSGSINEQYF. Written as DNA, the CDR3 is TGTGCCAGCAGTTCTATTAGGACTAGCGGGAGTATTAACGAGCAGTACTTC.

In this sample, this clonotype turned up many times. This rearrangement joins TRBV10-2 to TRBJ1-2; D not certain. Trimming cost V 5 bases and J 4 bases, with 17 bases left between them. In germline, CDR1 is WSHSY, CDR2 SAAADI. The CDR3 length is 15 residues. CDR3 amino acids: CASSSDSADSYGYTF. Here the CDR3 DNA reads TGCGCCAGCAGTTCTGACTCAGCCGACTCCTATGGCTACACCTTC.

This clonotype was counted a few times. The genes are TRBV7-2 and TRBJ2-3, with D unclear. Germline CDR1 SGHTA, CDR2 FQGNSA. The CDR3 covers 13 residues. Trimming removed 3 bases at V and 4 bases at J, with 8 bases between. The DNA for the CDR3 is TGTGCCAGCAGCTTTACCCTGCCAGATACGCAGTATTTT. This encodes CASSFTLPDTQYF.

This clonotype was recorded a few times. The rearrangement joins TRBV7-2 to TRBJ2-3; TRBD2 matches 8 bases. The ends lost 1 base at V and 3 bases at J; junction bases unmatched: 6. CDR1 and CDR2 from the germline V gene are SGHTA and FQGNSA. The CDR3 spans 16 residues. CDR3 sequence: CASSLDSSGLTDTQYF. The CDR3 region has the DNA TGTGCCAGCAGCTTAGACTCTAGCGGGCTTACAGATACGCAGTATTTT.

This clonotype was seen a few times. This rearrangement joins TRBV10-3 to TRBJ1-1, with a possible D match to TRBD1 (5 bases). The germline V gene has CDR1 ENHRY and CDR2 SYGVKD. Trimming took 2 bases from V and 1 from J, leaving 14 bases between them. This CDR3 is 16 amino acids long. The CDR3 DNA reads TGTGCCATCAGTGAGCCGTCACAGGAGGGGAACACTGAAGCTTTCTTT. This encodes CAISEPSQEGNTEAFF.

This clonotype was observed many times. This rearrangement joins TRBV12-3 or TRBV12-4 to TRBJ1-6; no clear D gene. The CDR3 has 15 residues. V was cut by 0 bases and J by 8 bases, with 11 bases left in between. The CDR3 sequence is CASSLAGVTDSPLHF. CDR3 in DNA: TGTGCCAGCAGTTTAGCCGGGGTTACAGATTCACCCCTCCACTTT.

This clonotype came up a few times. The rearrangement uses TRBV30 and TRBJ1-5; 7 positions match TRBD1. CDR3 size: 14 residues. V shed 8 bases and J 4 bases; nucleotides not matched to a gene: 11. CDR1 and CDR2 from the germline V gene are GTSNPN and SVGIG (reference sequence). CDR3 sequence: CALGGTAANQPQHF. The CDR3 nucleotides read TGTGCCCTGGGTGGGACAGCTGCAAATCAGCCCCAGCATTTT.

To note about this clonotype: A read error may explain this, as a much larger clone is one base away. The V gene is TRBV28, the J gene TRBJ1-1; D might be TRBD1 (5 bases). The CDR3 is 13 amino acids. Deletions cut 8 bases from V and 5 bases from J, with 15 bases between. From germline, CDR1 is MDHEN and CDR2 SYDVKM. The CDR3 spells CASEVGVGTEAFF. The CDR3 nucleotides are TGTGCCAGCGAAGTGGGGGTGGGAACTGAAGCTTTCTTT.

The V call is TRBV10-3, the J call TRBJ1-2; unclear D gene. CDR1 is ENHRY, CDR2 SYGVKD, per germline. The CDR3 extends over 11 amino acids. V was trimmed by 3 bases and J by 7 bases, leaving 6 bases between them. The CDR3: CAISDPRGYTF. Written as DNA, the CDR3 is TGTGCCATCAGTGACCCCCGTGGCTACACCTTC.

This sequence joins TRBV29-1 and TRBJ1-1; TRBD1 might be the D (5 bases). The CDR3 is 16 amino acids. The germline V and J ends were trimmed by 0 bases and 4 bases, with 18 bases remaining between them. Germline-derived CDR1 and CDR2 are SQVTM and ANQGSEA. The CDR3 sequence: CSVEDHGHHMSTEAFF. The DNA of the CDR3 is TGCAGCGTTGAAGATCACGGACATCACATGAGCACTGAAGCTTTCTTT.

This clonotype was counted between two and nine times. The chain links TRBV11-3 to TRBJ1-5; unclear D gene. The CDR3 consists of 16 residues. Germline V gene data show CDR1 as SGHNT and CDR2 as YENEEA. V was shortened by 4 bases and J by 7 bases, with 20 bases between the two germline ends. CDR3 in amino acids: CASSSSGRVRKQPQHF. The CDR3 DNA is TGTGCCAGCAGCTCCTCGGGTCGGGTTCGGAAGCAGCCCCAGCATTTT. The full variable domain, completed using reference TRBV11-3 and TRBJ1-5, is EAGVVQSPRYKIIEKKQPVAFWCNPISGHNTLYWYLQNLGQGPELLIRYENEEAVDDSQLPKDRFSAERLKGVDSTLKIQPAELGDSAVYLCASSSSGRVRKQPQHFGDGTRLSIL.

This chain uses TRBV30 with TRBJ2-1; D gene unclear. The CDR3 is made up of 11 amino acids. Germline V gene data show CDR1 as GTSNPN and CDR2 as SVGIG (reference sequence). V was clipped by 2 bases and J by 5 bases, with 4 bases between them. This CDR3 reads CAWSLNNEQFF. DNA for the CDR3: TGTGCCTGGAGTCTTAACAATGAGCAGTTCTTC. The complete variable domain, with remaining parts taken from reference TRBV30 and TRBJ2-1, reads SQTIHQWPATLVQPVGSPLSLECTVEGTSNPNLYWYRQAAGRGLQLLFYSVGIGQISSEVPQNLSASRPQDRQFILSSKKLLLSDSGFYLCAWSLNNEQFFGPGTRLTVL.

This clonotype was observed many times. The V and J genes are TRBV11-2 and TRBJ2-6, with D perhaps matching TRBD2 (5 bases). Germline values: CDR1 SGHAT, CDR2 FQNNGV. This CDR3 has 16 amino acids. The V end lost 6 bases, the J end lost 2 bases, and 14 bases lay between the germline ends. CDR3 protein: CASRMFGVPGANVLTF. CDR3 bases: TGTGCCAGCAGAATGTTCGGGGTTCCTGGGGCCAACGTCCTGACTTTC.

This clonotype has a count of ten or more. The V and J genes are TRBV20-1 and TRBJ2-5; D is tentatively TRBD1 or TRBD2 (5 bases each). The CDR3 length is 15 residues. The germline V and J ends were trimmed by 0 bases and 4 bases, with 15 bases remaining between them. CDR1 DFQATT and CDR2 SNEGSKA come from the germline V gene (reference sequence). The CDR3 DNA is TGCAGTGCTAGAGACCTGGGACGAATTGCAGAGACCCAGTACTTC. Translated, it gives CSARDLGRIAETQYF.

The table lists this clonotype with many counts. The chain recombines TRBV2 with TRBJ1-1; D may be TRBD1 (6 bases). This CDR3 has 15 residues. The germline V and J ends were trimmed by 4 bases and 1 base, with 13 bases remaining between them. The germline CDR1 and CDR2 sequences are SNHLY and FYNNEI. CDR3 in DNA: TGTGCCAGCAGTGGTCGGGCAGGGGCGAACACTGAAGCTTTCTTT. Translated: CASSGRAGANTEAFF.

The table lists this clonotype with many counts. The chain recombines TRBV12-3 or TRBV12-4 with TRBJ1-4; TRBD1 aligns across 10 bases. The J segment lost 4 bases and the V segment lost 4 bases, leaving 6 bases of the junction unmatched. The CDR3 covers 16 residues. CDR3 in amino acids: CASSSTGGEINEKLFF. The DNA for the CDR3 is TGTGCCAGCAGTTCGACAGGGGGCGAGATTAATGAAAAACTGTTTTTT.

V usage is TRBV29-1 and J usage is TRBJ2-5; 7 bases are a match to TRBD2. Looked up from germline, CDR1 is SQVTM and CDR2 is ANQGSEA. V was clipped by 3 bases and J by 7 bases; unmatched bases: 2. The CDR3 has 11 amino acids. In DNA form, the CDR3 reads TGCAGCGTTGAGGGGGAGGGGACCCAGTACTTC. Translating gives CSVEGEGTQYF.